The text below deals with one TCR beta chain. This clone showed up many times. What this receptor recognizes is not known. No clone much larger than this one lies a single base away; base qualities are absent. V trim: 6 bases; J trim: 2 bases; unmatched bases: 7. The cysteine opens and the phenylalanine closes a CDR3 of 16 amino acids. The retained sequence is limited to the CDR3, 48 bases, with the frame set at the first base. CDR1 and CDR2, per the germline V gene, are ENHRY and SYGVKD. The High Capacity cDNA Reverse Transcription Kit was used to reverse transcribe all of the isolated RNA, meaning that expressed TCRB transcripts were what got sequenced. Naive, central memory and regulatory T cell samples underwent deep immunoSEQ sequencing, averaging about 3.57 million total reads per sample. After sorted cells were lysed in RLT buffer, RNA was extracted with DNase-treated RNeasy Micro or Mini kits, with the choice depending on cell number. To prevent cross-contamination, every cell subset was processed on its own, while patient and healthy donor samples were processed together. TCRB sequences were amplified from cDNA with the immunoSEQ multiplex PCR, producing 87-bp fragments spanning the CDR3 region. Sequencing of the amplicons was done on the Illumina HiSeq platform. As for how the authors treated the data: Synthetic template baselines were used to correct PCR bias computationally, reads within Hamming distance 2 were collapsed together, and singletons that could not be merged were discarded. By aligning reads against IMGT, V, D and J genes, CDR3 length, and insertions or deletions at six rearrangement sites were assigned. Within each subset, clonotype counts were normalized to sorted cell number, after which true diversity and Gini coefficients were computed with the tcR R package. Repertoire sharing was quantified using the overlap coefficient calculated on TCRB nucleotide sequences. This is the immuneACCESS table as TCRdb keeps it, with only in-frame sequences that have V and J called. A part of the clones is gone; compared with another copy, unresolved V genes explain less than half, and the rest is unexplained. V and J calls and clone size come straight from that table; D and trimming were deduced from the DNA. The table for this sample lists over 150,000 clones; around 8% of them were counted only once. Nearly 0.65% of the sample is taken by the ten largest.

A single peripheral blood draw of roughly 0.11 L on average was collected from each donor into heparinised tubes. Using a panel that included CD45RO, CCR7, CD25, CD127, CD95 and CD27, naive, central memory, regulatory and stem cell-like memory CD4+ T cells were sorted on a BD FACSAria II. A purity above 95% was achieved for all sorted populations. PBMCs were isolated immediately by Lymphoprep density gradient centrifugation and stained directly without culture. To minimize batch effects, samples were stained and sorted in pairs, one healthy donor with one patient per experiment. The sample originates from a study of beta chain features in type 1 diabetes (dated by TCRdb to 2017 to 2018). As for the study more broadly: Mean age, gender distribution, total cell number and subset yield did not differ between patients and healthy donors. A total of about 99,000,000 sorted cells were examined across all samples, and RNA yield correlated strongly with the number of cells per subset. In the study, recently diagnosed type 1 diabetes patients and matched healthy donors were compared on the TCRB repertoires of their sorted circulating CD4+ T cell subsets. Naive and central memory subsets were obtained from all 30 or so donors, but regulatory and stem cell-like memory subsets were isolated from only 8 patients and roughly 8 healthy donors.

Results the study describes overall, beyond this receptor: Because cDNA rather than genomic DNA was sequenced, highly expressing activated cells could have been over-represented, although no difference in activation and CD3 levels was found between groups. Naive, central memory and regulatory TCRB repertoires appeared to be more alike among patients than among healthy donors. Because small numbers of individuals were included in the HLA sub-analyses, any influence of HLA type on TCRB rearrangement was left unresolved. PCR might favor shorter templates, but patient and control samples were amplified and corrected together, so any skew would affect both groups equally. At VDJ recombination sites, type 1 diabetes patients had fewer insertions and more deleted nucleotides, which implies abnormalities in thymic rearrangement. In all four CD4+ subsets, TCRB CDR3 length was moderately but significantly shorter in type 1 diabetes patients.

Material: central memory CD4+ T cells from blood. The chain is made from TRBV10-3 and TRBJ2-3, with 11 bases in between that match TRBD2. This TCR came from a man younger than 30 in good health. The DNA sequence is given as TGTGCCATCAGCCCGCCTAGCGGGGGGAACACAGATACGCAGTATTTT. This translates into CAISPPSGGNTDTQYF.